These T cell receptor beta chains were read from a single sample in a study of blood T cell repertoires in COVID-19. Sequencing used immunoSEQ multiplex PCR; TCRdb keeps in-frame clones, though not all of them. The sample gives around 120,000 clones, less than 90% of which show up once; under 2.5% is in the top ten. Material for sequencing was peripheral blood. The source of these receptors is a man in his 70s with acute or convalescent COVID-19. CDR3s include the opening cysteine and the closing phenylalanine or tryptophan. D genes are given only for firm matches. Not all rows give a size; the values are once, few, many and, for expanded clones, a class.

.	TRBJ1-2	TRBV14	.	CASSPENSPYGYTF	TGTGCCAGCAGCCCCGAAAACAGCCCTTATGGCTACACCTTC
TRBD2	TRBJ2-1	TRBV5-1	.	CASTPLAGGRGSYNEQFF	TGCGCCAGCACCCCCCTAGCGGGGGGGCGGGGCTCCTACAATGAGCAGTTCTTC
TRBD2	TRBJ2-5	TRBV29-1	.	CSVGTGTTTQYF	TGCAGCGTTGGAACCGGGACTACGACCCAGTACTTC
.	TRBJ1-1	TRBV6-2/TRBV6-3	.	CASSYSGIEAFF	TGTGCCAGCAGTTACTCCGGGATTGAAGCTTTCTTT
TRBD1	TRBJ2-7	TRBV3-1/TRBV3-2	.	CASSPGTGSYEQYF	TGTGCCAGCAGCCCGGGGACAGGGTCGTACGAGCAGTACTTC
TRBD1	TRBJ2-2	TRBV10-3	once	CAITRQGDTGELFF	TGTGCCATCACCCGACAGGGCGACACCGGGGAGCTGTTTTTT
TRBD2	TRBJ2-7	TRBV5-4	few	CASSGDIGGGRGYEQYF	TGTGCCAGCAGCGGGGATATCGGCGGGGGGCGTGGGTACGAGCAGTACTTC
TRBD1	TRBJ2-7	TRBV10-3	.	CAISARDRGEQYF	TGTGCCATCAGTGCCCGGGACAGGGGCGAGCAGTACTTC
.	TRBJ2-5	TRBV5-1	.	CASSKDSTQETQYF	TGCGCCAGCAGCAAGGACAGCACCCAAGAGACCCAGTACTTC
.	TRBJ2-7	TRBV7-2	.	CASKKTVTYEQYF	TGTGCCAGCAAGAAGACAGTTACCTACGAGCAGTACTTC
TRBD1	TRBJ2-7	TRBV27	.	CASSFRTGGDYEQYF	TGTGCCAGCAGTTTTCGGACAGGGGGCGACTACGAGCAGTACTTC
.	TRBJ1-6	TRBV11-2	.	CASSLTGVDYNSPLHF	TGTGCCAGCAGCTTAACAGGTGTAGACTATAATTCACCCCTCCACTTT
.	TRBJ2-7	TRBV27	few	CASTRRASAGEQYF	TGTGCCAGCACCCGCCGGGCCTCGGCGGGGGAGCAGTACTTC
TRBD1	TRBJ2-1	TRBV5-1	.	CASSLSGTGNYNEQFF	TGCGCCAGCAGCTTATCCGGGACAGGAAATTACAATGAGCAGTTCTTC
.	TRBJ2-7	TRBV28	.	CASSFEAGLVVAYEQYF	TGTGCCAGCAGTTTTGAAGCTGGACTCGTGGTGGCCTACGAGCAGTACTTC
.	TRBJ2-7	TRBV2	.	CASSARWSGRSYEQYF	TGTGCCAGCAGTGCCCGGTGGAGCGGTCGATCTTACGAGCAGTACTTC
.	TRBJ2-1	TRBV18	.	CASSPGRGGTNEQFF	TGTGCCAGCTCACCAGGGAGAGGAGGAACCAATGAGCAGTTCTTC
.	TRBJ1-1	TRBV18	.	CASSPTSSGRTEAFF	TGTGCCAGCTCACCCACTTCGTCAGGGAGGACTGAAGCTTTCTTT
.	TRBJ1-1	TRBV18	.	CASSPVSQMNTEAFF	TGTGCCAGCTCACCAGTTTCACAGATGAACACTGAAGCTTTCTTT
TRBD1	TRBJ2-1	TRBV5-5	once	CASSLAFWDRGLNEQFF	TGTGCCAGCAGCTTGGCCTTTTGGGACAGGGGGCTGAATGAGCAGTTCTTC
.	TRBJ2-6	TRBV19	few	CASSIYSASSGANVLTF	TGTGCCAGTAGTATCTACAGTGCCAGCTCTGGGGCCAACGTCCTGACTTTC
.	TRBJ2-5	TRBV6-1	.	CASSTLGGPQETQYF	TGTGCCAGCAGTACCCTCGGGGGGCCCCAAGAGACCCAGTACTTC
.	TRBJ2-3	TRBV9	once	CASSVTSRRGGADTQYF	TGTGCCAGCAGCGTTACATCCCGGAGGGGCGGGGCAGATACGCAGTATTTT
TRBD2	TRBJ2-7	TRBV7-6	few	CASSLVASGAHEQYF	TGTGCCAGCAGCTTAGTCGCTAGCGGGGCTCACGAGCAGTACTTC
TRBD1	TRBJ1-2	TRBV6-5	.	CASSYTTGGSVGYTF	TGTGCCAGCAGTTACACCACAGGGGGCTCGGTTGGCTACACCTTC
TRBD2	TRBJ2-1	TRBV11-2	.	CASRVKAGSGDNEQFF	TGTGCCAGCAGAGTAAAAGCGGGGTCGGGGGACAATGAGCAGTTCTTC
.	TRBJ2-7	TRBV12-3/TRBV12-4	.	CASSINRYEQYF	TGTGCCAGCAGCATCAACAGATACGAGCAGTACTTC
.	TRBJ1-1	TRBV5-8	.	CASSLFVGAGNTEAFF	TGTGCCAGCAGCTTGTTCGTAGGCGCGGGTAACACTGAAGCTTTCTTT
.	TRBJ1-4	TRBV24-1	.	CASLQTATNEKLFF	TGTGCCAGCCTTCAGACAGCAACTAATGAAAAACTGTTTTTT
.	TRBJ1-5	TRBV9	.	CASSVGSGLSNQPQHF	TGTGCCAGCAGCGTAGGATCCGGTCTTAGCAATCAGCCCCAGCATTTT
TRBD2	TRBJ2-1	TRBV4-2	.	CASSPGGSSYNEQFF	TGTGCCAGCAGCCCGGGGGGGAGCTCCTACAATGAGCAGTTCTTC
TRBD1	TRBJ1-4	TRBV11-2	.	CASSRTGSNEKLFF	TGTGCCAGCAGCCGGACAGGGTCAAATGAAAAACTGTTTTTT
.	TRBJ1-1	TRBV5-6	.	CASSLYRLNTEAFF	TGTGCCAGCAGCTTATACAGGCTGAACACTGAAGCTTTCTTT
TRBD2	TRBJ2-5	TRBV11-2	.	CASTSLLAGGQETQYF	TGTGCCAGCACCTCCCTGCTAGCGGGGGGGCAAGAGACCCAGTACTTC
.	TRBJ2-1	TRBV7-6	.	CASSLTARSAGYNEQFF	TGTGCCAGCAGCTTAACGGCTCGTAGCGCGGGGTACAATGAGCAGTTCTTC
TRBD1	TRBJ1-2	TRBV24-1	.	CATSDPGQGHYGYTF	TGTGCCACCAGTGATCCGGGACAGGGGCACTATGGCTACACCTTC
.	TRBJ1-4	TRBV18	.	CASSPPTGRIEKLFF	TGTGCCAGCTCACCACCAACAGGGAGAATTGAAAAACTGTTTTTT
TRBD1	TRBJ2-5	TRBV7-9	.	CASSAEWDPQGLGETQYF	TGTGCCAGCAGCGCCGAGTGGGATCCACAGGGGCTAGGAGAGACCCAGTACTTC
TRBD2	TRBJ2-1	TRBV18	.	CASSAISGGYDEQFF	TGTGCCAGCTCAGCTATTAGCGGGGGGTATGATGAGCAGTTCTTC
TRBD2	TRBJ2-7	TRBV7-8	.	CASSPFGLLAVIPYEQYF	TGTGCCAGCAGCCCCTTTGGTCTGCTAGCGGTAATTCCTTACGAGCAGTACTTC
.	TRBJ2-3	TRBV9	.	CASSPWPHTDTQYF	TGTGCCAGCAGCCCCTGGCCCCACACAGATACGCAGTATTTT
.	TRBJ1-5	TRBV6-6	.	CASRPPGHENQPQHF	TGTGCCAGCAGGCCACCGGGACACGAAAATCAGCCCCAGCATTTT
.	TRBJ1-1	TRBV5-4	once	CASSTDPNTEAFF	TGTGCCAGCAGCACAGACCCGAACACTGAAGCTTTCTTT
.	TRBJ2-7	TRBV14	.	CASLADRPHEQYF	TGTGCCAGCTTAGCCGACAGGCCCCACGAGCAGTACTTC
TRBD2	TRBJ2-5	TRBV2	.	CASSVWSLAGAGETQYF	TGTGCCAGCAGTGTGTGGTCGCTAGCGGGGGCAGGGGAGACCCAGTACTTC
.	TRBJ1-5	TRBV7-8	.	CASSLAHGAWPQHF	TGTGCCAGCAGCTTAGCGCACGGTGCGTGGCCCCAGCATTTT
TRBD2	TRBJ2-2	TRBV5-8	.	CASSLGLALYTGELFF	TGTGCCAGCAGCTTAGGACTAGCCCTTTACACCGGGGAGCTGTTTTTT
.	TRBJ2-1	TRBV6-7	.	CASSPAAYNEQFF	TGTGCCAGCTCCCCAGCGGCCTACAATGAGCAGTTCTTC
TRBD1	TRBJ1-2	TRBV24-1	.	CATSDWTGGDYGYTF	TGTGCCACCAGTGATTGGACAGGGGGCGACTATGGCTACACCTTC
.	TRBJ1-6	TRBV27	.	CASRSGYRDSPLHF	TGTGCCAGCAGATCGGGGTATCGTGATTCACCCCTCCACTTT
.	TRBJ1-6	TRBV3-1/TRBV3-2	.	CASSQAGGPLHF	TGTGCCAGCAGCCAAGCGGGGGGGCCCCTCCACTTT
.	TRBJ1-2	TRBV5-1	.	CASSLDLGWRDGYTF	TGCGCCAGCAGCTTGGATCTAGGTTGGAGGGATGGCTACACCTTC
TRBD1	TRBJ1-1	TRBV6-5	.	CASSGTAREAFF	TGTGCCAGCAGCGGGACAGCACGGGAAGCTTTCTTT
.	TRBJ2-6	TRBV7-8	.	CASSQSQGIGANVLTF	TGTGCCAGCAGCCAGTCCCAGGGTATTGGGGCCAACGTCCTGACTTTC